The 32 T cell receptor beta chains presented below share a single source sample, sequenced in a study of T cells in women clearing cervical HPV infection. Method: immunoSEQ multiplex PCR; TCRdb's copy keeps in-frame clones and lacks some. The table lists more than 25,000 clones. Specimen: blood buffy coat. The receptors shown here come from a woman between 18 and 70 years old with a cervical HPV16 infection that either progressed to CIN3+ or cleared (not recorded which).

Of note for this clone: The missing CDR3 end, 3 residues past where the read stops, is filled in from the germline J gene. This sequence joins TRBV7-6 and TRBJ2-2, with 7 positions matching TRBD1. CDR3 length: 16 amino acids. Germline loops: CDR1 SGHVS, CDR2 FNYEAQ. This CDR3 reads CASSLTGPRQGEKLFF. CDR3 DNA (partial): TGTGCCAGCAGCTTAACTGGTCCCCGACAGGGAGAAAAG. Full variable domain (rest looked up from reference TRBV7-6 and TRBJ2-2): GAGVSQSPRYKVTKRGQDVALRCDPISGHVSLYWYRQALGQGPEFLTYFNYEAQQDKSGLPNDRFSAERPEGSISTLTIQRTEQRDSAMYRCASSLTGPRQGEKLFFGEGSRLTVL.

Details on this clone: The observed sequence ends 3 residues before the CDR3 terminus, with the missing tail filled in from the germline J gene. This sequence joins TRBV7-2 and TRBJ1-1; D is perhaps TRBD1 (6 bases). This CDR3 has 15 amino acids. Germline V gives CDR1 SGHTA, CDR2 FQGNSA. The V and J ends lost 4 bases and 0 bases respectively, with 12 bases between them. The CDR3 protein is CASSSQGQLNTEAFF. The CDR3 bases that were read are TGTGCCAGCAGCTCACAAGGACAGCTGAACACTGAA.

With regard to this clone: The observed sequence ends 3 residues before the CDR3 terminus, with the missing tail filled in from the germline J gene. The V call is TRBV4-1, the J call TRBJ2-2; TRBD2 is a possible D gene (6 bases). V was trimmed by 6 bases and J by 0 bases, leaving 14 bases between them. CDR3 length: 16 residues. Looked up from germline, CDR1 is MGHRA and CDR2 is YSYEKL. The CDR3 bases that were read are TGCGCCAGCAGGGGTTCGGGACTCTCGAACACCGGGGAG. Translated: CASRGSGLSNTGE. The full CDR3 protein reads CASRGSGLSNTGELFF.

With regard to this clone: The CDR3 is cut off 3 residues early in the read; its end comes from the germline J gene. This chain connects TRBV11-2 to TRBJ2-3, with unresolved D. Germline lookup yields CDR1 SGHAT and CDR2 FQNNGV. This CDR3 has 14 amino acids. CDR3 bases read: TGTGCCAGCAGCTCGACATACGTCCAAGAGACG. It codes for CASSSTYVQET. In full, the CDR3 is CASSSTYVQETQYF.

A word on this clone: The DNA ends 3 residues before the CDR3 does, and the rest of the CDR3 is filled in from the germline J gene. The chain uses TRBV7-8 and TRBJ2-1; D remains ambiguous. V was trimmed by 3 bases and J by 9 bases, leaving 12 bases between them. The length of the CDR3 is 13 residues. Per the germline V gene, CDR1 is SGHVS and CDR2 is FQNEAQ. The DNA read from the CDR3 is TGTGCCAGCAGCTTTAGGCGTCTAGGTGAG. This codes for CASSFRRLGE. The full CDR3 protein is CASSFRRLGEQFF.

With regard to this clone: The read comes to an end 3 residues before the CDR3 does, leaving the germline J gene to fill in the end. The gene calls are TRBV7-2 and TRBJ1-2; perhaps TRBD1 as D (6 bases). The CDR3 runs to 12 residues. Germline CDR1 is SGHTA and CDR2 is FQGNSA. The CDR3 is CASSLQGPGYTF. Incomplete CDR3 DNA: TGTGCCAGCAGCTTACAGGGGCCGGGC.

Notes on this clone: The CDR3 end lies 3 residues beyond the end of the read and is filled in from the germline J gene. V usage is TRBV19 and J usage is TRBJ2-2; tentative D call: TRBD1 (6 bases). Looked up from germline, CDR1 is LNHDA and CDR2 is SQIVND (reference sequence). The ends were cut back, 7 bases at V and 2 bases at J, with 14 bases in the middle. This CDR3 contains 15 residues. CDR3 sequence reads: CASTPGTSNTGELFF. The covered CDR3 bases are TGTGCCAGTACCCCGGGGACATCCAACACCGGGGAG.

With regard to this clone: The junction and the germline gene differ at one end; a read error may be behind it. The read terminates 3 residues before the CDR3 end, so the remaining end is supplied by the germline J gene. This chain links TRBV19 with TRBJ1-2, with 10 bases matching TRBD1. Germline V gives CDR1 LNHDA, CDR2 SQIVND (reference sequence). The CDR3 runs 17 residues. The covered CDR3 bases are TGTGCCAGTGGACAGTTCTCCTGGACAGGGGGGAACTATGTC. Residues: CASGQFSWTGGNYV. The whole CDR3 protein reads CASGQFSWTGGNYVYTF.

Of note for this clone: The read terminates 3 residues before the CDR3 end, so the remaining end is supplied by the germline J gene. This chain links TRBV20-1 with TRBJ2-1; 10 bases fit TRBD1. Per germline, CDR1 DFQATT and CDR2 SNEGSKA (reference sequence). J gave up 6 bases and V 0 bases, and 8 bases lay outside the gene matches. This CDR3 contains 16 residues. The CDR3 DNA, read in part, is TGCAGTGCTAGAGATGTGACAGGGGGCGCGGGCAATGAG. Its translation is CSARDVTGGAGNE. The full-length CDR3 reads as CSARDVTGGAGNEQFF.

Details on this clone: The CDR3 end lies 3 residues beyond the end of the read and is filled in from the germline J gene. The chain combines TRBV18 with TRBJ1-5; TRBD1 matches 7 bases. The CDR3 spans 14 residues. V dropped 4 bases and J dropped 5; count of bases not matched to a gene: 5. From germline, CDR1 is KGHSH and CDR2 LQKENI. The CDR3 sequence is CASSQLQGYQPQHF. CDR3 DNA (partial): TGTGCCAGCTCACAACTACAGGGGTATCAGCCC.

Turning to this clone: From the germline J gene comes the end of the CDR3, since the read stops 3 residues before it. The chain employs TRBV2 and TRBJ2-1, with D perhaps matching TRBD1 (6 bases). The CDR3 contains 14 residues. Germline CDR1 and CDR2: SNHLY and FYNNEI. V dropped 11 bases and J dropped 4 bases, with 18 bases sitting between them. CDR3 DNA (partial): TGTGCCGGCGGAAGCTTAGGGGGATACAATGAG. Protein: CAGGSLGGYNE. From start to end, the CDR3 is CAGGSLGGYNEQFF.

To note about this clone: The CDR3 end is not reached by the read, which stops 3 residues before it; the germline J gene fills it in. This chain joins TRBV18 and TRBJ2-5, with 7 bases fitting TRBD1. The length of the CDR3 is 15 residues. Germline V gene lookup returns CDR1 KGHSH and CDR2 LQKENI. V lost 1 base, J lost 5 bases, and 7 bases stayed unmatched. The CDR3 loop is CASSPRAGGRETQYF. The DNA read from the CDR3 is TGTGCCAGCTCACCACGGGCAGGGGGTCGGGAGACC.

Of note for this clone: Read sequence stops 3 residues before the CDR3 end, and the germline J gene provides the missing end. The J gene is TRBJ1-2, the V gene TRBV30; D is undetermined. Germline V gene data show CDR1 as GTSNPN and CDR2 as SVGIG (reference sequence). The CDR3 is made up of 12 amino acids. The CDR3 is CAWRPSAGSYTF. Partial CDR3 DNA: TGTGCCTGGAGACCCAGTGCGGGGAGC.

Comment on this clone: The CDR3 is cut off 3 residues early in the read; its end comes from the germline J gene. The chain is built from TRBV19 and TRBJ2-7, with D tentatively TRBD1 (6 bases). Per germline, CDR1 LNHDA and CDR2 SQIVND (reference sequence). Trimming took off 5 bases at V and 5 bases at J, with 19 bases between the two ends. The CDR3 is 15 residues long. The CDR3 loop reads CASSVSGARRDEQYF. Partial CDR3 DNA: TGTGCCAGTAGTGTCTCAGGGGCCCGTAGGGACGAG.

To note about this clone: The read terminates 3 residues ahead of where the CDR3 ends, so the germline J gene completes it. V gene TRBV29-1 combines with J gene TRBJ1-2, with unresolved D. The CDR3 sequence is 12 residues long. V was cut by 5 bases and J by 6 bases, with 13 bases left in between. Germline V gene sequence: CDR1 SQVTM, CDR2 ANQGSEA. CDR3 residues: CSVPDIPHGYTF. CDR3 bases read: TGCAGCGTTCCTGACATCCCCCATGGC.

Turning to this clone: The read ends 3 residues before the CDR3 terminus; that terminus is restored from the germline J gene. The chain recombines TRBV6-1 with TRBJ2-3; maybe TRBD2 (6 bases). Germline V gene lookup returns CDR1 MNHNS and CDR2 SASEGT. This CDR3 is built from 18 residues. Deletions cut 2 bases from V and 1 base from J, with 19 bases between. The CDR3 is CASSERAAGTLGTDTQYF. The sequenced CDR3 bases are TGTGCCAGCAGTGAACGGGCCGCGGGGACCCTCGGCACAGATACG.

To note about this clone: The DNA ends 3 residues before the CDR3 does, and the rest of the CDR3 is filled in from the germline J gene. V usage is TRBV4-1 and J usage is TRBJ2-7; TRBD2 matches 7 bases. CDR1 and CDR2 from the germline V gene are MGHRA and YSYEKL. The CDR3 is 16 amino acids. The junction had 8 bases not matched to a gene; V was cut back by 3 bases and J by 0 bases. CDR3 residues: CASSQTPAGLSYEQYF. Incomplete CDR3 DNA: TGCGCCAGCAGCCAGACCCCAGCGGGGCTCTCCTACGAG.

CDR3 DNA, as far as it was read: TGTGCCAGCAGCGCACAGGTTACACAAGAGACC. Translating gives CASSAQVTQET. The full-length CDR3 reads as CASSAQVTQETQYF. This rearrangement joins TRBV5-5 to TRBJ2-5, with a possible D match to TRBD1 (5 bases). Sequencing ends 3 residues short of the CDR3 end; the germline J gene provides the rest. The V gene lost 4 bases and the J gene lost 2 bases, with 12 bases spanning the gap. The CDR3 loop spans 14 amino acids. Germline-derived CDR1 and CDR2 are SGHKS and YYEKEE (reference sequence).

A remark on this clone: The read ends 3 residues shy of where the CDR3 ends; the end is completed using the germline J gene. This chain connects TRBV19 to TRBJ1-2; TRBD1 aligns across 9 bases. This CDR3 is 12 amino acids long. Germline assignment: CDR1 LNHDA and CDR2 SQIVND (reference sequence). The CDR3 DNA, read in part, is TGTGCCACGGGACAGGGATACAATGAC. Its translation is CATGQGYND. The entire CDR3 is CATGQGYNDYTF.

With respect to this clone: Read coverage stops 3 residues before the CDR3 terminus; the germline J gene supplies the remainder. The chain employs TRBV7-2 and TRBJ2-1; 14 positions match TRBD2. CDR3 length: 15 residues. The junction had 1 base not matched to a gene; V was cut back by 2 bases and J by 7 bases. CDR1 SGHTA and CDR2 FQGNSA come from the germline V gene. CDR3 bases read: TGTGCCAGCAGCTTATGGACTAGCGGGGGGAATGAG. Translating it yields CASSLWTSGGNE. The CDR3 reads in full as CASSLWTSGGNEQFF. Filled out from reference TRBV7-2 and TRBJ2-1, the complete variable domain reads GAGVSQSPSNKVTEKGKDVELRCDPISGHTALYWYRQSLGQGLEFLIYFQGNSAPDKSGLPSDRFSAERTGGSVSTLTIQRTQQEDSAVYLCASSLWTSGGNEQFFGPGTRLTVL.

A remark on this clone: The CDR3 is cut off 3 residues early in the read; its end comes from the germline J gene. V is TRBV6-2 or TRBV6-3 and J is TRBJ2-3; tentative D call: TRBD2 (5 bases). CDR3 length equals 14 residues. The germline CDR1 and CDR2 sequences are MNHEY and SVGEGT. The CDR3 bases that were read are TGTGCCAGCAGTGAGACCCGAAGCGGAGAGACG. Translating gives CASSETRSGET. The whole CDR3 protein is CASSETRSGETQYF.

Note on this clone: From the germline J gene comes the end of the CDR3, since the read stops 3 residues before it. The chain couples TRBV7-2 to TRBJ2-7, with D hard to call. CDR1 is SGHTA, CDR2 FQGNSA, per germline. The CDR3 is 14 amino acids. V was trimmed by 5 bases and J by 5 bases, leaving 16 bases between them. Partial CDR3 DNA: TGTGCCAGCAGCCTGCGTTCGGTTTTCGACGAG. It translates to CASSLRSVFDE. In full, the CDR3 is CASSLRSVFDEQYF.

Details on this clone: The CDR3 is cut off 3 residues early in the read; its end comes from the germline J gene. This rearrangement joins TRBV7-9 to TRBJ1-2; D is uncertain. The length of the CDR3 is 13 residues. With 3 bases removed from V and 3 bases from J, the gap between germline ends came to 8 bases. Per the germline V gene, CDR1 is SEHNR and CDR2 is FQNEAQ (reference sequence). Partial CDR3 DNA: TGTGCCAGCAGCTTTTTCGGTGACTATGGC. As protein: CASSFFGDYG. The full CDR3 is CASSFFGDYGYTF.

CDR3 protein: CAISESARANNEQFF. CDR3 bases read: TGTGCCATCAGTGAGTCGGCGCGGGCCAACAATGAG. V and J are TRBV10-3 and TRBJ2-1; weak D call: TRBD2 (5 bases). The read gets to within 3 residues of the CDR3 end, and the germline J gene fills in the rest. This CDR3 comprises 15 residues. V was cut by 0 bases and J by 5 bases, with 11 bases left in between. CDR1 is ENHRY, CDR2 SYGVKD, per germline.

About this clone: The read gets to within 3 residues of the CDR3 end, and the germline J gene fills in the rest. The chain uses TRBV28 and TRBJ1-2; the match to TRBD1 covers 9 bases. Germline CDR1 and CDR2: MDHEN and SYDVKM. The CDR3 length is 14 residues. V was clipped by 6 bases and J by 5 bases; unmatched bases: 7. Here the CDR3 reads CASRAGTGPYGYTF. The CDR3 DNA, read in part, is TGTGCCAGCAGGGCGGGGACAGGGCCGTATGGC.

Worth noting for this clone: The read ends 3 residues before the CDR3 terminus; that terminus is restored from the germline J gene. This chain uses TRBV19 with TRBJ1-2; a weak D match, TRBD1 (6 bases). The CDR3 has 16 amino acids. Germline lookup yields CDR1 LNHDA and CDR2 SQIVND (reference sequence). This chain's CDR3 is CASSTSGHREVRGYTF. Partial CDR3 DNA: TGTGCCAGTAGTACCTCGGGTCACAGGGAGGTGAGAGGC.

For this clone: The CDR3 extends 3 residues past the end of the read, so its final part is completed from the germline J gene. This rearrangement joins TRBV4-1 to TRBJ2-3; D is ambiguous. Germline V gene sequence: CDR1 MGHRA, CDR2 YSYEKL. This CDR3 is 16 amino acids long. Partial CDR3 DNA: TGCGCCAGCAGCCAAGATGAGGCGGCCCCAAGCCAGACG. This translates into CASSQDEAAPSQT. The whole CDR3 region reads CASSQDEAAPSQTQYF.

For this clone: The sequenced fragment ends 3 residues before the CDR3 boundary, so the rest is inferred from the germline J gene. This rearrangement joins TRBV5-1 to TRBJ2-2; 7 bases are a match to TRBD2. The CDR3 sequence is 15 residues long. In germline, CDR1 is SGHRS, CDR2 YFSETQ. Here the CDR3 reads CASSLAGEPGGKLFF. CDR3 DNA (partial): TGCGCCAGCAGCTTGGCGGGAGAACCGGGGGGAAAG.

CDR3: CASSKGLAGAPGELFF. Incomplete CDR3 DNA: TGCGCCAGCAGCAAAGGACTAGCGGGAGCCCCCGGGGAG. The rearrangement uses TRBV5-1 and TRBJ2-2; TRBD2 aligns across 13 bases. Read coverage stops 3 residues before the CDR3 terminus; the germline J gene supplies the remainder. CDR1 is SGHRS and CDR2 is YFSETQ in the germline V gene. The length of the CDR3 is 16 residues. J gave up 6 bases and V 4 bases, and 6 bases lay outside the gene matches.

CDR3 DNA (partial): TGTGCCAGCAGCCAAGATTTGGGGGGGCAAGAGACC. It specifies CASSQDLGGQET. The whole CDR3 sequence is CASSQDLGGQETQYF. V usage is TRBV4-2 and J usage is TRBJ2-5, with 7 bases aligning to TRBD2. With the read ending 3 residues before the CDR3 end, the germline J gene is used to fill in that end. V was pared by 0 bases and J by 2 bases, with 3 bases of the junction left unmatched. The CDR3 is made up of 15 amino acids. Per the germline V gene, CDR1 is LGHNA and CDR2 is YNFKEQ.

CDR3 DNA (partial): TGTGCCAGCAGTGACCAGGCCCCGAGGGGCTACGAG. Its protein product is CASSDQAPRGYE. The full CDR3 protein reads CASSDQAPRGYEQYF. V and J are TRBV2 and TRBJ2-7, with D perhaps TRBD1 or TRBD2 (5 bases each). The read is 3 residues too short to cover the CDR3 end, so that end is filled in from the germline J gene. Deletions cut 3 bases from V and 3 bases from J, with 15 bases between. Germline assignment: CDR1 SNHLY and CDR2 FYNNEI. This CDR3 is 15 amino acids long.

As regards this clone: From the germline J gene comes the end of the CDR3, since the read stops 3 residues before it. The rearrangement links TRBV30 to TRBJ1-2; TRBD1 matches at 11 bases. CDR1 GTSNPN and CDR2 SVGIG come from the germline V gene (reference sequence). This CDR3 has 15 residues. CDR3 sequence reads: CAWSATDRGLWLYTF. The part of the CDR3 DNA that was read is TGTGCCTGGAGTGCTACGGACAGGGGGCTTTGGTTA.